This TCR beta chain appears in the sequencing data of a study of cytomegalovirus exposure and HLA in healthy donors. The PCR contained 60 Vbeta and 13 Jbeta primers. Some clones are missing from TCRdb's copy, which holds only in-frame ones; the method was immunoSEQ multiplex PCR. This sample yields approximately 170,000 clones, of which over 70% are seen a single time; approximately 6.8% belongs to the top ten. V was pared by 0 bases and J by 3 bases, with 10 bases between. This CDR3 has 14 amino acids. Per germline, CDR1 SGHKS and CDR2 YYEKEE (reference sequence). The source material was PBMCs. This sequence joins TRBV5-5 and TRBJ2-7; no clear D gene. This TCR came from a woman between 40 and 50 years old in good health and CMV-seropositive. The CDR3 nucleotides read TGTGCCAGCAGCTTGGTGCCCGCTAACTACGAGCAGTACTTC. Protein sequence: CASSLVPANYEQYF.